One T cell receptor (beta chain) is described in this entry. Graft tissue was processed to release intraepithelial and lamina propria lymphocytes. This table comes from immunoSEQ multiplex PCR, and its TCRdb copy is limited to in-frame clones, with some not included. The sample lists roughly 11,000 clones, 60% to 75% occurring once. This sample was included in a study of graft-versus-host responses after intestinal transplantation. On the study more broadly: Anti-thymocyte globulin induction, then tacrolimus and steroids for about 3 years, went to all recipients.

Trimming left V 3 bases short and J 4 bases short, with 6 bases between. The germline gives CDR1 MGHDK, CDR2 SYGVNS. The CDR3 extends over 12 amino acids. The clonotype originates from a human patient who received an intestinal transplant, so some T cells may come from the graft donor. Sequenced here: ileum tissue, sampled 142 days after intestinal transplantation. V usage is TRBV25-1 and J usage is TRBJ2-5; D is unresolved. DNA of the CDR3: TGTGCCAGCAGTGATCAGGCAGAGACCCAGTACTTC. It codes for CASSDQAETQYF.